These 22 T cell receptor beta chains share one sample of origin, sequenced in a study of T cells of healthy individuals. TCRdb reanalysed the 5' RACE reads using MiXCR and keeps one entry per CDR3 protein. The data contain 90,000 to 100,000 distinct CDR3 sequences, approximately 18% of them singletons. The receptors here all came from a human donor in good health.

This clonotype has at least ten counts. The rearrangement links TRBV18 to TRBJ1-1, with TRBD1 matching over 11 bases. The V gene end was trimmed by 6 bases and the J gene end by 7 bases; junction bases not matched to a gene: 4. This CDR3 spans 13 amino acids. The germline gives CDR1 KGHSH, CDR2 LQKENI. CDR3 sequence: CASSKGQGVEAFF. The CDR3 nucleotides read TGTGCCAGCTCCAAGGGACAGGGGGTTGAAGCTTTCTTT.

The chain is built from TRBV7-2 and TRBJ2-7; possibly TRBD1 for D (7 bases). V gave up 5 bases and J gave up 2 bases, with 16 bases separating them. The CDR3 spans 15 residues. Germline CDR1 and CDR2: SGHTA and FQGNSA. The CDR3 bases are TGTGCCAGCAGCCCCTACAGGGGACTTGCCTACGAGCAGTACTTC. Residues: CASSPYRGLAYEQYF.

Only a few counts were recorded for this clonotype. The chain couples TRBV7-2 to TRBJ2-3; TRBD2 is a possible D gene (5 bases). The ends were cut back, 1 base at V and 2 bases at J, with 10 bases in the middle. Germline V lookup: CDR1 SGHTA, CDR2 FQGNSA. The CDR3 consists of 15 residues. CDR3 residues: CASSLEAALTDTQYF. The CDR3 DNA reads TGTGCCAGCAGCTTAGAAGCGGCCCTCACAGATACGCAGTATTTT.

This rearrangement joins TRBV6-2 or TRBV6-3 to TRBJ1-2; D is perhaps TRBD1 (5 bases). Trimming left V 8 bases short and J 0 bases short, with 7 bases between. This CDR3 contains 12 residues. Germline V gene data show CDR1 as MNHEY and CDR2 as SVGEGT. The CDR3 DNA follows: TGTGCCAGCGGGGGACCTAACTATGGCTACACCTTC. This encodes CASGGPNYGYTF.

This clonotype was detected only once. This sequence joins TRBV4-3 and TRBJ2-3; 8 bases match TRBD2. Germline values: CDR1 LGHNA, CDR2 YSLEER. The CDR3 is made up of 19 amino acids. The J segment lost 0 bases and the V segment lost 3 bases, leaving 14 bases of the junction unmatched. The CDR3 nucleotides read TGCGCCAGCAGCCAGACCCCACCCCCACTAGCGGCCAGCACAGATACGCAGTATTTT. It specifies CASSQTPPPLAASTDTQYF.

This clonotype has at least ten counts. J is TRBJ1-6 and V is TRBV5-1; TRBD1 matches at 8 bases. V gave up 3 bases and J gave up 7 bases; unmatched junction bases: 3. The CDR3 runs to 14 residues. Germline V gives CDR1 SGHRS, CDR2 YFSETQ. The CDR3 loop is CASSSGGNNSPLHF. CDR3 sequence (DNA): TGCGCCAGCAGCTCAGGGGGCAACAATTCACCCCTCCACTTT. Full variable domain (remainder filled in from reference TRBV5-1 and TRBJ1-6): KAGVTQTPRYLIKTRGQQVTLSCSPISGHRSVSWYQQTPGQGLQFLFEYFSETQRNKGNFPGRFSGRQFSNSRSEMNVSTLELGDSALYLCASSSGGNNSPLHFGNGTRLTVT.

V usage is TRBV6-5 and J usage is TRBJ1-5; TRBD1 matches 7 bases. From germline, CDR1 is MNHEY and CDR2 SVGAGI. The CDR3 has 16 amino acids. V was pared by 2 bases and J by 0 bases, with 4 bases of the junction left unmatched. The CDR3 DNA follows: TGTGCCAGCAGTTACAGGTCAGGGGGTAGCAATCAGCCCCAGCATTTT. Its protein product is CASSYRSGGSNQPQHF.

There are many counts of this clonotype. This sequence joins TRBV6-1 and TRBJ1-1; D is perhaps TRBD1 (5 bases). Trimming shortened V by 3 bases and J by 1 base, and 9 bases separated the two germline ends. CDR1 and CDR2 from the germline V gene are MNHNS and SASEGT. This CDR3 spans 14 amino acids. CDR3 residues: CASSEGLENTEAFF. The CDR3 nucleotides read TGTGCCAGCAGTGAGGGACTAGAGAACACTGAAGCTTTCTTT.

This clonotype was observed many times. The CDR3 DNA is TGTGCCAGCTCACCACCGGTTAACCGGGGGTCGGGCGGCTACACCTTC. As protein: CASSPPVNRGSGGYTF. The rearrangement links TRBV18 to TRBJ1-2; TRBD1 is a possible D gene (5 bases). Trimming pared 0 bases from V and 8 bases from J, leaving 19 bases between. Looked up from germline, CDR1 is KGHSH and CDR2 is LQKENI. The CDR3 length is 16 residues.

The chain carries TRBV28 and TRBJ2-5; the D is unclear. The CDR3 length is 13 residues. Germline V gives CDR1 MDHEN, CDR2 SYDVKM. Trimming cost V 6 bases and J 4 bases, with 12 bases left between them. CDR3 nucleotides: TGTGCCAGCAGGGACGGGCGAGGAGAGACCCAGTACTTC. This gives the protein CASRDGRGETQYF.

This clonotype was seen at least ten times. The V and J genes are TRBV5-6 and TRBJ2-3; D ambiguous. Germline CDR1 and CDR2: SGHDT and YYEEEE. This CDR3 contains 11 residues. Trimming left V 2 bases short and J 11 bases short, with 9 bases between. The CDR3 bases are TGTGCCAGCAGCTTTCTTGACGGGCAGTATTTT. Amino acids: CASSFLDGQYF.

Worth noting for this clonotype: Its ends do not fully match the called genes, so a read error is possible. The gene calls are TRBV5-1 and TRBJ2-1, with 10 bases that match TRBD2. CDR1 is SGHRS, CDR2 YFSETQ, per germline. The CDR3 consists of 16 residues. The CDR3 nucleotides are TGCGCCAGCAGCTTGGCCGTAGCGGGGGGCTACAGTGAGCAGTTCTTC. Amino acids: CASSLAVAGGYSEQFF.

V and J are TRBV30 and TRBJ1-1; D may be TRBD1 (5 bases). This CDR3 has 13 residues. V was trimmed by 0 bases and J by 10 bases, leaving 15 bases between them. Germline-derived CDR1 and CDR2 are GTSNPN and SVGIG (reference sequence). The CDR3 DNA reads as TGTGCCTGGAGTGTAGGGACCGGCCATCGAGCTTTCTTT. As protein: CAWSVGTGHRAFF.

The sample holds a few counts of this clonotype. V usage is TRBV19 and J usage is TRBJ2-3; TRBD2 matches at 14 bases. Germline trimming cut 4 bases from V and 5 bases from J; bases unmatched to any gene: 5. The CDR3 runs 16 residues. CDR1 is LNHDA and CDR2 is SQIVND in the germline V gene (reference sequence). CDR3: CASSTEGLAGVDTQYF. The CDR3 DNA is TGTGCCAGTAGTACCGAGGGACTAGCGGGGGTAGATACGCAGTATTTT.

The J gene is TRBJ2-7, the V gene TRBV19; TRBD2 agrees at 8 bases. The CDR3 is made up of 15 amino acids. With 2 bases clipped from V and 0 bases from J, the junction kept 3 bases outside the gene matches. The germline gives CDR1 LNHDA, CDR2 SQIVND (reference sequence). CDR3: CASSIRRGASYEQYF. CDR3 DNA sequence: TGTGCCAGTAGTATAAGGCGGGGGGCCTCCTACGAGCAGTACTTC.

This clonotype was seen a few times. V gene TRBV7-2 combines with J gene TRBJ2-3; maybe TRBD2 (6 bases). Germline V gene sequence: CDR1 SGHTA, CDR2 FQGNSA. The CDR3 length is 12 residues. V lost 0 bases and J 10 bases, leaving 8 bases between the germline ends. CDR3 amino acids: CASSLAREAQYF. CDR3 nucleotide sequence: TGTGCCAGCAGCTTAGCAAGGGAGGCGCAGTATTTT. Looking up the rest from reference TRBV7-2 and TRBJ2-3 gives the full variable domain: GAGVSQSPSNKVTEKGKDVELRCDPISGHTALYWYRQSLGQGLEFLIYFQGNSAPDKSGLPSDRFSAERTGGSVSTLTIQRTQQEDSAVYLCASSLAREAQYFGPGTRLTVL.

This clonotype has more than one count but fewer than ten. This sequence joins TRBV6-5 and TRBJ2-3; 9 bases match TRBD1. Germline-derived CDR1 and CDR2 are MNHEY and SVGAGI. The CDR3 is made up of 14 amino acids. J gave up 5 bases and V 6 bases, and 6 bases lay outside the gene matches. The CDR3 is CASSRQGVGDTQYF. In nucleotides, the CDR3 is TGTGCCAGCAGCCGACAGGGGGTGGGAGATACGCAGTATTTT.

The table lists this clonotype with many counts. The CDR3 loop reads CASSLLGTGANYGYTF. The CDR3 DNA reads as TGCGCCAGCAGCTTGCTCGGGACAGGGGCTAACTATGGCTACACCTTC. The chain links TRBV5-1 to TRBJ1-2, with TRBD1 identical over 10 bases. Germline V CDR1 and CDR2: SGHRS, YFSETQ. Trimming removed 1 base from V and 0 bases from J; junction bases left unmatched: 3. CDR3 length: 16 amino acids.

This chain joins TRBV28 and TRBJ2-7; possible D gene TRBD2, 6 bases. Germline CDR1 is MDHEN and CDR2 is SYDVKM. Trimming took 11 bases from V and 4 from J, leaving 15 bases between them. CDR3 length: 12 residues. CDR3 coding DNA: TGTGCCGGTGGGAGTGGGGGGTACGAGCAGTACTTC. Its protein is CAGGSGGYEQYF.

The rearrangement links TRBV28 to TRBJ2-4, with D hard to call. V was trimmed by 3 bases and J by 0 bases, leaving 6 bases between them. Germline CDR1 reads MDHEN; CDR2 reads SYDVKM. The CDR3 has 14 amino acids. DNA of the CDR3: TGTGCCAGCAGTTTCTTCGGAGCCAAAAACATTCAGTACTTC. It translates to CASSFFGAKNIQYF.

This clonotype was seen more than once but under ten times. V and J are TRBV9 and TRBJ2-3; TRBD2 aligns across 11 bases. The germline V gene has CDR1 SGDLS and CDR2 YYNGEE. The CDR3 spans 17 residues. V dropped 4 bases and J dropped 0; count of bases not matched to a gene: 7. In DNA form, the CDR3 reads TGTGCCAGCAGCCCAGGACTAGCGGGTTCTAGCACAGATACGCAGTATTTT. It codes for CASSPGLAGSSTDTQYF.

This clonotype was seen repeatedly, ten times or more. This chain connects TRBV7-6 to TRBJ2-2, with 9 nucleotides matching TRBD1. With V trimmed by 4 bases and J by 9 bases, 9 bases remained unmatched. The CDR3 runs 15 residues. Germline V gene sequence: CDR1 SGHVS, CDR2 FNYEAQ. CDR3 loop: CASSSDNRGPRELFF. Written as DNA, the CDR3 is TGTGCCAGCAGCTCAGACAACAGGGGGCCCCGGGAGCTGTTTTTT.